A single sample gave rise to the 26 T cell receptor beta chains below, sequenced in a study of OX40 agonist ivuxolimab in advanced cancers. The method was immunoSEQ multiplex PCR; TCRdb's version includes in-frame clones alone and lacks a portion of them. The sample records fewer than 25,000 clones, roughly 70% being singletons. The sequencing here drew on CD4+ or CD8+ T cells sorted from blood, taken in a trial of the OX40 agonist ivuxolimab. All receptors come from an adult with an advanced solid tumor such as melanoma, head and neck, liver or kidney cancer.

The chain recombines TRBV7-8 with TRBJ1-5; the D is unclear. V shed 0 bases and J shed 0 bases, with 12 bases lying between them. In germline, CDR1 is SGHVS, CDR2 FQNEAQ. CDR3 length equals 17 residues. CDR3 in amino acids: CASSLAGSQHSNQPQHF. CDR3 nucleotide sequence: TGTGCCAGCAGCTTAGCCGGCAGTCAACATAGCAATCAGCCCCAGCATTTT.

This clone was counted once. The chain joins TRBV6-5 to TRBJ1-2; D perhaps matches TRBD1 (5 bases). The CDR3 spans 11 residues. Trimming shortened V by 2 bases and J by 8 bases, and 6 bases separated the two germline ends. The V gene's germline CDR1 is MNHEY and CDR2 SVGAGI. The CDR3: CASSYGGGYTF. CDR3 bases: TGTGCCAGCAGTTACGGGGGGGGCTACACCTTC.

V and J are TRBV6-5 and TRBJ1-2; D gene ambiguous. Germline CDR1 is MNHEY and CDR2 is SVGAGI. The CDR3 is 12 residues long. V lost 2 bases and J lost 8, with 9 bases in between. CDR3 DNA sequence: TGTGCCAGCAGTTACGACAACGTAGGCTACACCTTC. Residues: CASSYDNVGYTF.

The rearrangement links TRBV6-5 to TRBJ1-2; D is uncertain. The CDR3 is 14 residues long. V lost 2 bases to trimming and J lost 4 bases, with 11 bases between them. Germline values: CDR1 MNHEY, CDR2 SVGAGI. The CDR3 protein is CASSYGPGGYGYTF. The CDR3 DNA is TGTGCCAGCAGTTACGGCCCTGGTGGCTATGGCTACACCTTC.

The chain joins TRBV19 to TRBJ1-1; D is perhaps TRBD1 (5 bases). The CDR3 extends over 13 amino acids. Between the trimmed V and J ends, which lost 5 bases and 8 bases, there was a span of 15 bases. Germline CDR1 is LNHDA and CDR2 is SQIVND (reference sequence). CDR3 residues: CASSFFGGSEAFF. CDR3 nucleotides: TGTGCCAGTAGTTTCTTCGGGGGGAGCGAAGCTTTCTTT.

The table lists this clone with a count of one. This chain connects TRBV28 to TRBJ2-7, with 12 bases matching TRBD2. Germline V gene data show CDR1 as MDHEN and CDR2 as SYDVKM. V was clipped by 2 bases and J by 5 bases; unmatched bases: 10. The CDR3 is 17 residues long. The CDR3 protein is CASSLPHRLAGVHEQYF. CDR3 nucleotide sequence: TGTGCCAGCAGTTTACCGCACAGACTAGCGGGAGTTCACGAGCAGTACTTC.

This clone appeared a few times. The chain is built from TRBV28 and TRBJ1-1; 7 bases are a match to TRBD1. The germline CDR1 and CDR2 sequences are MDHEN and SYDVKM. With 9 bases clipped from V and 0 bases from J, the junction kept 10 bases outside the gene matches. The CDR3 is 15 residues long. Here the CDR3 reads CASNPGGTMNTEAFF. The DNA for the CDR3 is TGTGCCAGTAACCCAGGGGGTACTATGAACACTGAAGCTTTCTTT.

The rearrangement uses TRBV6-5 and TRBJ1-4, with TRBD1 matching 8 bases. Unmatched junction bases numbered 4, after V lost 0 bases and J lost 7 bases. Germline V gives CDR1 MNHEY, CDR2 SVGAGI. The CDR3 loop spans 15 amino acids. The CDR3 region has the DNA TGTGCCAGCAGTTACTCGGACAGGGCGGCTGAAAAACTGTTTTTT. It specifies CASSYSDRAAEKLFF.

The chain carries TRBV21-1 and TRBJ2-2; the table's D gene call, TRBD2, was not cross checked with the DNA. TRBV21-1 counts as a pseudogene. This CDR3 comprises 16 residues. The CDR3 region is CASRASDSTNTGELFF. The CDR3 bases are TGTGCCAGCAGAGCCTCGGACTCAACGAACACCGGGGAGCTGTTTTTT.

The chain combines TRBV7-2 with TRBJ2-3; the D is unclear. The CDR3 sequence is 14 residues long. Trimming cost V 1 base and J 5 bases, with 10 bases left between them. The V gene's germline CDR1 is SGHTA and CDR2 FQGNSA. CDR3 sequence reads: CASSLDGPLDTQYF. The CDR3 DNA reads as TGTGCCAGCAGCTTAGACGGACCCCTAGATACGCAGTATTTT. Filled out from reference TRBV7-2 and TRBJ2-3, the complete variable domain reads GAGVSQSPSNKVTEKGKDVELRCDPISGHTALYWYRQSLGQGLEFLIYFQGNSAPDKSGLPSDRFSAERTGGSVSTLTIQRTQQEDSAVYLCASSLDGPLDTQYFGPGTRLTVL.

The gene calls are TRBV9 and TRBJ2-1; no reliable D call. This CDR3 comprises 13 residues. Deletions cut 8 bases from V and 7 bases from J, with 16 bases between. The germline V gene encodes CDR1 SGDLS and CDR2 YYNGEE. CDR3 bases: TGTGCCAGTGGTGGATCGAGTGGGAATGAGCAGTTCTTC. Its translation: CASGGSSGNEQFF.

CDR3 protein: CASGGPDRLNTEAFF. CDR3 in DNA: TGTGCCAGCGGGGGACCGGACAGACTGAACACTGAAGCTTTCTTT. The chain recombines TRBV5-6 with TRBJ1-1; TRBD1 is a possible D gene (6 bases). The CDR3 loop spans 15 amino acids. The V and J ends lost 7 bases and 0 bases respectively, with 16 bases between them. Germline V gene sequence: CDR1 SGHDT, CDR2 YYEEEE.

V gene TRBV7-6 combines with J gene TRBJ1-4, with 8 bases lining up with TRBD1. The CDR3 loop spans 16 amino acids. The germline gives CDR1 SGHVS, CDR2 FNYEAQ. The trim removed 3 bases at V and 7 bases at J, leaving 10 bases unmatched. The CDR3 bases are TGTGCCAGCAGCTTTTTACAGGGGGTGGATGGTGAAAAACTGTTTTTT. Protein: CASSFLQGVDGEKLFF.

The V and J genes are TRBV6-5 and TRBJ2-5, with 11 bases lining up with TRBD2. In germline, CDR1 is MNHEY, CDR2 SVGAGI. The CDR3 runs 15 residues. Trimming removed 5 bases from V and 1 base from J; junction bases left unmatched: 3. CDR3 in amino acids: CASSLAGGLQETQYF. The CDR3 DNA is TGTGCCAGCAGTCTAGCGGGAGGACTCCAAGAGACCCAGTACTTC.

The rearrangement joins TRBV7-9 to TRBJ2-7; 10 bases agree with TRBD1. J lost 2 bases, V lost 5 bases, and 9 bases had no gene match. The CDR3 runs 16 residues. CDR1 is SEHNR, CDR2 FQNEAQ, per germline (reference sequence). CDR3 sequence reads: CASSPITGTGAYEQYF. The CDR3 DNA follows: TGTGCCAGCAGCCCGATAACCGGGACAGGGGCCTACGAGCAGTACTTC.

This clone was counted a single time. The rearrangement links TRBV9 to TRBJ1-6; D ambiguous. V lost 3 bases to trimming and J lost 8 bases, with 12 bases between them. CDR3 length: 14 residues. CDR1 is SGDLS and CDR2 is YYNGEE in the germline V gene. The CDR3 nucleotides read TGTGCCAGCAGCGACGGGGATTGGTATTCACCCCTCCACTTT. The encoded protein is CASSDGDWYSPLHF.

This clone turned up a few times. V and J are TRBV10-2 and TRBJ1-1, with 9 bases that match TRBD1. The CDR3 extends over 15 amino acids. Losses at the gene ends were 7 bases for V and 5 bases for J; bases not matched to a gene: 11. Germline V gives CDR1 WSHSY, CDR2 SAAADI. This CDR3 reads CASTRRGQGPTEAFF. The CDR3 bases are TGCGCCAGCACCCGAAGGGGACAGGGCCCGACTGAAGCTTTCTTT.

The gene calls are TRBV9 and TRBJ2-7; D is undetermined. Germline V gives CDR1 SGDLS, CDR2 YYNGEE. The CDR3 runs to 14 residues. The ends were cut back, 0 bases at V and 5 bases at J, with 12 bases in the middle. The CDR3 DNA reads as TGTGCCAGCAGCGTAGACCCCCATCAGGACGAGCAGTACTTC. It codes for CASSVDPHQDEQYF.

There are a few counts of this clone. For the CDR3, the DNA is TGTGCCAGCAGTGAAATCCCCCCGCAAGATGGCTACACCTTC. Amino acids: CASSEIPPQDGYTF. V and J are TRBV27 and TRBJ1-2; no firm D call. V lost 5 bases and J lost 6, with 16 bases in between. The CDR3 contains 14 residues. Germline CDR1 is MNHEY and CDR2 is SMNVEV (reference sequence).

The J gene is TRBJ2-1, the V gene TRBV7-2, with a possible D match to TRBD2 (6 bases). Per the germline V gene, CDR1 is SGHTA and CDR2 is FQGNSA. The V gene lost 5 bases and the J gene lost 3 bases, with 11 bases spanning the gap. The CDR3 has 14 amino acids. In DNA, the CDR3 is TGTGCCAGCAGCAGGGACTTGAACTACAATGAGCAGTTCTTC. This sequence encodes CASSRDLNYNEQFF.

The V call is TRBV18, the J call TRBJ2-5; 8 bases are shared with TRBD2. Germline CDR1 is KGHSH and CDR2 is LQKENI. The CDR3 is made up of 16 amino acids. V gave up 3 bases and J gave up 2 bases; unmatched junction bases: 8. The CDR3 sequence is CASSPTVLAGQETQYF. DNA for the CDR3: TGTGCCAGCTCACCTACAGTCTTAGCGGGACAAGAGACCCAGTACTTC.

The gene calls are TRBV28 and TRBJ2-7; 13 bases agree with TRBD2. V lost 6 bases, J lost 3 bases, and 11 bases stayed unmatched. CDR3 length equals 17 residues. Germline loops: CDR1 MDHEN, CDR2 SYDVKM. In DNA, the CDR3 is TGTGCCAGCAGCCCAACTAGCGGGAGGGCCGGCGGCTACGAGCAGTACTTC. Translation: CASSPTSGRAGGYEQYF.

This clone was counted only a few times. The rearrangement links TRBV7-9 to TRBJ1-6; D is uncertain. Germline V lookup: CDR1 SEHNR, CDR2 FQNEAQ (reference sequence). The CDR3 is 12 amino acids. Trimming removed 4 bases at V and 8 bases at J, with 6 bases between. The chain's CDR3 is CASSYSDSPLHF. The CDR3, as DNA: TGTGCCAGCAGCTACAGCGATTCACCCCTCCACTTT.

The V gene is TRBV6-5, the J gene TRBJ2-2; D is perhaps TRBD1 or TRBD2 (5 bases each). This CDR3 has 14 amino acids. V was pared by 7 bases and J by 4 bases, with 13 bases between. CDR1 and CDR2 from the germline V gene are MNHEY and SVGAGI. CDR3 bases: TGTGCCAGCAAACGTGAGGGGCCCACCGGGGAGCTGTTTTTT. Protein sequence: CASKREGPTGELFF.

The rearrangement links TRBV5-6 to TRBJ2-3; D might be TRBD1 or TRBD2, each matching 5 bases. The CDR3 has 15 amino acids. CDR1 is SGHDT and CDR2 is YYEEEE in the germline V gene. The ends were cut back, 1 base at V and 4 bases at J, with 13 bases in the middle. Here the CDR3 DNA reads TGTGCCAGCAGCTTGCAGAACTTGGGGGCAGATACGCAGTATTTT. Protein product: CASSLQNLGADTQYF.

V is TRBV28 and J is TRBJ2-5; D is perhaps TRBD1 or TRBD2 (5 bases each). The end of the DNA aligns better with TRBJ2-7, so the J call may be wrong. The CDR3 runs 14 residues. The germline V gene has CDR1 MDHEN and CDR2 SYDVKM. The CDR3 region is CASSWDGSSYEQYF. CDR3 DNA: TGTGCCAGCAGCTGGGACGGAAGCTCCTACGAGCAGTACTTC.